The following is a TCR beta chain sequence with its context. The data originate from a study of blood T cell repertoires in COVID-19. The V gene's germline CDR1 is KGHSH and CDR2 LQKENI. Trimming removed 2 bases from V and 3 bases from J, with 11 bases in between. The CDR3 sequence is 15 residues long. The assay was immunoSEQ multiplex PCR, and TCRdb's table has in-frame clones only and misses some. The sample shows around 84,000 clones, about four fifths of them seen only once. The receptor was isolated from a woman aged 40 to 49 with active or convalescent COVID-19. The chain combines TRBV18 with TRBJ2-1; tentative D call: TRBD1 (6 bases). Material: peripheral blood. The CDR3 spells CASSPGQGYYNEQFF. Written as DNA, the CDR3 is TGTGCCAGCTCACCAGGCCAGGGGTACTACAATGAGCAGTTCTTC.